This T cell receptor (beta chain) derives from a study of identical twins. Study-wide points: Abundant beta clonotypes from cord blood had fewer insertions, unlike memory repertoires, which showed none.

A remark on this clonotype: The antigen is not known.

The V gene lost 6 bases and the J gene lost 1 base, with 13 bases spanning the gap. Per the germline V gene, CDR1 is MGHDK and CDR2 is SYGVNS. The CDR3 sequence is 15 residues long. Unique molecular identifiers were present on cDNA, and template switching added a universal primer site. TCRdb re-analysed the 5' RACE reads in MiXCR, keeping a single row per CDR3 protein. The table has some 1,700,000 distinct CDR3 sequences, about 31% seen once. This rearrangement joins TRBV25-1 to TRBJ1-5, with D unclear. This clonotype was obtained from a newborn girl in good health. Sequences were obtained from cord blood. This chain's CDR3 is CASSGGGLSNQPQHF. The DNA of the CDR3 is TGTGCCAGCAGCGGAGGAGGGCTAAGCAATCAGCCCCAGCATTTT.